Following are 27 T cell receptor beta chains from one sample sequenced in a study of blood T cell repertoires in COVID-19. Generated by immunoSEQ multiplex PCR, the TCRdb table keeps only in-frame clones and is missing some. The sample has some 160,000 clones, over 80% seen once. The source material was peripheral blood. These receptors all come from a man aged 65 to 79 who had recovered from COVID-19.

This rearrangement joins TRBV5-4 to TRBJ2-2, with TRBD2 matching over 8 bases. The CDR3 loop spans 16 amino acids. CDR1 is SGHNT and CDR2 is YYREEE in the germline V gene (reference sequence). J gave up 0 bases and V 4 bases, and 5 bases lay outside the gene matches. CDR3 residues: CASSRSGNANTGELFF. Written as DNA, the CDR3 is TGTGCCAGCAGCCGTAGCGGGAACGCGAACACCGGGGAGCTGTTTTTT.

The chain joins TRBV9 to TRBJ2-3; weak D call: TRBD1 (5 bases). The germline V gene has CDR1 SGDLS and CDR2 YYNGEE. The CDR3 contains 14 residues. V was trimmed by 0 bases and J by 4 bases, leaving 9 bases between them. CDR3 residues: CASSVARVADTQYF. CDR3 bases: TGTGCCAGCAGCGTAGCCAGGGTAGCAGATACGCAGTATTTT. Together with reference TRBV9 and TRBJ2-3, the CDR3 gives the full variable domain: DSGVTQTPKHLITATGQRVTLRCSPRSGDLSVYWYQQSLDQGLQFLIQYYNGEERAKGNILERFSAQQFPDLHSELNLSSLELGDSALYFCASSVARVADTQYFGPGTRLTVL.

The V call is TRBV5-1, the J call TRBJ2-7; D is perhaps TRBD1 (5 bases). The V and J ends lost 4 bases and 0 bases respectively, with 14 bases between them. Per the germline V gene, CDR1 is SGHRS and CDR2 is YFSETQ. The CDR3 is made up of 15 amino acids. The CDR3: CASSLQGSNSYEQYF. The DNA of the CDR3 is TGCGCCAGCAGCCTTCAGGGTAGTAACTCCTACGAGCAGTACTTC.

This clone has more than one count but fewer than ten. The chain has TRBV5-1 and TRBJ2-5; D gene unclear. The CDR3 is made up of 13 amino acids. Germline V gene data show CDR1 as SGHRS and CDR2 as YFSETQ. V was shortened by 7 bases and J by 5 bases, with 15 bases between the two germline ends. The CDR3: CASASGRQETQYF. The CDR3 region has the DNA TGCGCCAGCGCCTCAGGAAGGCAGGAGACCCAGTACTTC.

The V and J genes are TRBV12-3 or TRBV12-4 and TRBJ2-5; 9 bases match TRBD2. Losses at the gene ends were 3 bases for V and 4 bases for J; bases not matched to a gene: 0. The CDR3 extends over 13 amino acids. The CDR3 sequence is CASSFSGRETQYF. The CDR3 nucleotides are TGTGCCAGCAGTTTTAGCGGGAGAGAGACCCAGTACTTC.

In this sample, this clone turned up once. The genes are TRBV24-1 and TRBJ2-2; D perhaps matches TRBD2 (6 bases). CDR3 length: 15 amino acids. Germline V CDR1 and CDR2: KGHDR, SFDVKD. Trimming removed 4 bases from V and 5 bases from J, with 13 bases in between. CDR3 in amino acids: CATSDQGRGTGELFF. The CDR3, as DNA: TGTGCCACCAGTGACCAAGGCCGGGGGACCGGGGAGCTGTTTTTT.

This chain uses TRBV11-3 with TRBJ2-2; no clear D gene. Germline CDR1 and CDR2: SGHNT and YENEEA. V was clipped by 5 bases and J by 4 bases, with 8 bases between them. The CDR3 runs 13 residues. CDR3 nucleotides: TGTGCCAGCAGCGATGCAGGCACCGGGGAGCTGTTTTTT. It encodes CASSDAGTGELFF.

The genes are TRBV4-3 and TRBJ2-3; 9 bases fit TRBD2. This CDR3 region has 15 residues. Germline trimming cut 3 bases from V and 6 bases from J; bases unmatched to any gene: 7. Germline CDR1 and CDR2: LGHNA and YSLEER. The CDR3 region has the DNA TGCGCCAGCAGCCAGGTAGCGGGAGTTAGCGATACGCAGTATTTT. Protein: CASSQVAGVSDTQYF.

Here the CDR3 DNA reads TGCGCCAGCACTTATATAGGAGGGAACTACGAGCAGTACTTC. It codes for CASTYIGGNYEQYF. The chain carries TRBV5-1 and TRBJ2-7, with TRBD2 as a possible D gene (6 bases). The CDR3 runs to 14 residues. V lost 6 bases and J 3 bases, leaving 16 bases between the germline ends. Germline-derived CDR1 and CDR2 are SGHRS and YFSETQ.

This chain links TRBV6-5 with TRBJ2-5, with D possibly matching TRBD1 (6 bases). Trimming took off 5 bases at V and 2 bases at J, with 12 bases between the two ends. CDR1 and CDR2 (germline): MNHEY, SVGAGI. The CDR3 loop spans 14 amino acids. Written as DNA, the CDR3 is TGTGCCAGCAGTAGGACAGCTTTTCAAGAGACCCAGTACTTC. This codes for CASSRTAFQETQYF.

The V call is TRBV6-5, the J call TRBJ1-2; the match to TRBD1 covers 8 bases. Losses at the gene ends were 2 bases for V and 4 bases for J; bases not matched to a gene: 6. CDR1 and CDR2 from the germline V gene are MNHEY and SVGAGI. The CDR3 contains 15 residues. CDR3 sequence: CASSYGQGAAYGYTF. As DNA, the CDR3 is TGTGCCAGCAGTTACGGGCAGGGGGCCGCCTATGGCTACACCTTC.

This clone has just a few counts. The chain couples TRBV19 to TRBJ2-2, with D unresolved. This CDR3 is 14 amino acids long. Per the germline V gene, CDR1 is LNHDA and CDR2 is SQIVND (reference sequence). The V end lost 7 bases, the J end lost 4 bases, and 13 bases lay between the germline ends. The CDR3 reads CASKSASFTGELFF. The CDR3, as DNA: TGTGCCAGTAAAAGCGCGTCGTTCACCGGGGAGCTGTTTTTT.

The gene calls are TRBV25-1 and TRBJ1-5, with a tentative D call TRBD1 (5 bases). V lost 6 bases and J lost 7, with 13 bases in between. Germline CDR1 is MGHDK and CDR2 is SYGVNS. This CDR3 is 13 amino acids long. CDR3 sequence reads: CASSEGELQPQHF. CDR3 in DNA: TGTGCCAGCAGCGAAGGGGAGTTGCAGCCCCAGCATTTT.

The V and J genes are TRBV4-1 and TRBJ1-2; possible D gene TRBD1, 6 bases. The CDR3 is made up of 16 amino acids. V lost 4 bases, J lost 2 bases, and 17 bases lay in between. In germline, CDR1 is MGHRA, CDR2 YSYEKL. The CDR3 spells CASSPYSLDRNYGYTF. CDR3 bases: TGCGCCAGCAGCCCCTACTCCCTGGACAGAAACTATGGCTACACCTTC.

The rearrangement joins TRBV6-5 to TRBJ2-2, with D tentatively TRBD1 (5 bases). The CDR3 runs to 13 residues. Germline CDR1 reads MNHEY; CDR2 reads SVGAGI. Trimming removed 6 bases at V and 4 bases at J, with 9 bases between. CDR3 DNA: TGTGCCAGCAGGGGGCCTGGCACCGGGGAGCTGTTTTTT. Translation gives CASRGPGTGELFF.

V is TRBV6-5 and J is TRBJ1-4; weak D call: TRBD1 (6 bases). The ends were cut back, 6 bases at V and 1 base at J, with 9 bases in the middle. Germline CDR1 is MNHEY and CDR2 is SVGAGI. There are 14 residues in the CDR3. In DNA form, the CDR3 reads TGTGCCAGCAGCCACAGGGTAACTAATGAAAAACTGTTTTTT. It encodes CASSHRVTNEKLFF.

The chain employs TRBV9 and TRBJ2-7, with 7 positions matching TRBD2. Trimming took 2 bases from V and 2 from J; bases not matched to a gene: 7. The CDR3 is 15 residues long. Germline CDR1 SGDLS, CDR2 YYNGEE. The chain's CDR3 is CASSVGLDVAYEQYF. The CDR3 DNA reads TGTGCCAGCAGCGTCGGACTAGACGTCGCCTACGAGCAGTACTTC.

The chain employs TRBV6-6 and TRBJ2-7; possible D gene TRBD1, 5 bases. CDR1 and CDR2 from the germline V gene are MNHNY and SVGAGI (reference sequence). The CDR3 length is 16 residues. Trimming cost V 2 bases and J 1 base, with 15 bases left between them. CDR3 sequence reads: CASSYVVGPESYEQYF. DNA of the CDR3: TGTGCCAGCAGTTACGTTGTGGGGCCCGAGTCCTACGAGCAGTACTTC.

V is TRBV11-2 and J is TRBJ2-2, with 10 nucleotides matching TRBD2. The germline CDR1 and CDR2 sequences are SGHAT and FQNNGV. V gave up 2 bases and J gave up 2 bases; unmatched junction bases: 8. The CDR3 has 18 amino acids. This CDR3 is CASSLRGSGRSNTGELFF. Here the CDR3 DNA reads TGTGCCAGCAGCTTACGGGGTAGCGGGAGGAGTAACACCGGGGAGCTGTTTTTT.

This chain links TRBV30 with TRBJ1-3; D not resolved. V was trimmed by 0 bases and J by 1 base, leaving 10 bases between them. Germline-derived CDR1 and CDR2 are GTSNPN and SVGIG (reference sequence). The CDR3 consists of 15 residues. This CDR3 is CAWSVRELSGNTIYF. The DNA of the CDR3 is TGTGCCTGGAGTGTAAGAGAGCTTTCTGGAAACACCATATATTTT.

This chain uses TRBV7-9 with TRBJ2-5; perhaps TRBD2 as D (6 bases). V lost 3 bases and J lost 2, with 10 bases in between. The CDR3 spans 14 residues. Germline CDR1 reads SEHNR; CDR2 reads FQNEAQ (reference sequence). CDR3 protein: CASSFGTEQETQYF. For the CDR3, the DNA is TGTGCCAGCAGCTTCGGGACTGAGCAAGAGACCCAGTACTTC. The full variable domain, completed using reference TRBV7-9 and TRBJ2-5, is DTGVSQNPRHKITKRGQNVTFRCDPISEHNRLYWYRQTLGQGPEFLTYFQNEAQLEKSRLLSDRFSAERPKGSFSTLEIQRTEQGDSAMYLCASSFGTEQETQYFGPGTRLLVL.

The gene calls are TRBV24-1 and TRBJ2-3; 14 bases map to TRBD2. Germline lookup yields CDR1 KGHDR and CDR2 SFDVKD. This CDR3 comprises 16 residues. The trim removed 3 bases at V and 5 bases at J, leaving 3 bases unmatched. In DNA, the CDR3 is TGTGCCACCAGTGATGCGGGACTAGCGGGAGTAGATACGCAGTATTTT. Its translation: CATSDAGLAGVDTQYF.

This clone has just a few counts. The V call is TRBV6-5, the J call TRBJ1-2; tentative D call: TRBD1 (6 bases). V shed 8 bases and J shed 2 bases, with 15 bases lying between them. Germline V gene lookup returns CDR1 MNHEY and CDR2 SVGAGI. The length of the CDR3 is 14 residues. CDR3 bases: TGTGCCAGCCGTAAGGGAGGGGGGAACTATGGCTACACCTTC. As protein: CASRKGGGNYGYTF.

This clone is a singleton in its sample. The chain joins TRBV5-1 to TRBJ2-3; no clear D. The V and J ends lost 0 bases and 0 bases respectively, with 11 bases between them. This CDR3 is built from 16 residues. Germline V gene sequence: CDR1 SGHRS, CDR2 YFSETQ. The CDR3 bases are TGCGCCAGCAGCTTGGGAGCTGCGGCAAGCACAGATACGCAGTATTTT. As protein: CASSLGAAASTDTQYF.

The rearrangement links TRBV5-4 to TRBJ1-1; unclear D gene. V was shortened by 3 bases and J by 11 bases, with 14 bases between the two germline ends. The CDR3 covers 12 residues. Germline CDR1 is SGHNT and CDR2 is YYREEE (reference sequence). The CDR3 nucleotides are TGTGCCAGCAGCTCGTGGCAAGGGAGGGCTTTCTTT. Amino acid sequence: CASSSWQGRAFF.

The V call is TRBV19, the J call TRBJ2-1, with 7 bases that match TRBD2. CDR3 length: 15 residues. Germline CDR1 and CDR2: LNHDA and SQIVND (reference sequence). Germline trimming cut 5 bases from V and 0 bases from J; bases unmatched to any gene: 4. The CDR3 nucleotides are TGTGCCAGTAGTTTCGGGGGGAGCTCCTACAATGAGCAGTTCTTC. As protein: CASSFGGSSYNEQFF.

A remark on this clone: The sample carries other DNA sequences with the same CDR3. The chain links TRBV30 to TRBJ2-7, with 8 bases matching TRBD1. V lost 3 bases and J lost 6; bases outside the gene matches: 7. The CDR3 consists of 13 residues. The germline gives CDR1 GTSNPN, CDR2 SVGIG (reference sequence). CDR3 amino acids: CAWRRQGAGEQYF. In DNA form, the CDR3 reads TGTGCCTGGAGGAGGCAGGGGGCCGGCGAGCAGTACTTC.